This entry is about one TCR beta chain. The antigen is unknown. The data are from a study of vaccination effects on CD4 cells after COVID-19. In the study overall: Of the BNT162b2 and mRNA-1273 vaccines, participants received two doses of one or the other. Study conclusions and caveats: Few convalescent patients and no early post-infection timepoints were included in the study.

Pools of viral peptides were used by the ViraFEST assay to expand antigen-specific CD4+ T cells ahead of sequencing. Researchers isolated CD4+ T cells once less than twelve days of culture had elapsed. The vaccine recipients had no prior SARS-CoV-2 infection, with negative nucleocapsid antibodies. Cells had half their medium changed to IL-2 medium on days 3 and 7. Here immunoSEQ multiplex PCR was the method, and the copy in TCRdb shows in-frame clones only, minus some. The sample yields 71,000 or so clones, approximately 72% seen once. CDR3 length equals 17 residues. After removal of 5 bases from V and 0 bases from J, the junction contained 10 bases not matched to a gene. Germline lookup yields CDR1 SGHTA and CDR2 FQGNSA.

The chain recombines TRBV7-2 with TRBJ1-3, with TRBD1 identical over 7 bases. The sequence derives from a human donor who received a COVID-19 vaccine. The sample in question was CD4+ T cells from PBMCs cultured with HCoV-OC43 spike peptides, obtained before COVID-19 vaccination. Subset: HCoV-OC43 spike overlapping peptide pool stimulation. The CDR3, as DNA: TGTGCCAGCAGCCCACAGAGACAGGGCTACTCTGGAAACACCATATATTTT. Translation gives CASSPQRQGYSGNTIYF.